Sequencing of this TCR beta chain was carried out in a study of human T cells and chemical hapten exposure. MiXCR, run by TCRdb on the RACE reads, gives a single entry per CDR3 protein. This repertoire shows about 140,000 distinct CDR3 sequences, 12% found once; its top ten account for more than 1.1%. The germline gives CDR1 MGHRA, CDR2 YSYEKL. There are 17 residues in the CDR3. V dropped 0 bases and J dropped 6; count of bases not matched to a gene: 11. This clonotype has at least ten counts. Noted time point: patch test 2, 6 weeks after DPC sensitization. The sample's treatment: therapeutic diphenylcyclopropenone sensitization with weekly scalp DPC.

The V gene is TRBV4-1, the J gene TRBJ2-3; 8 bases are shared with TRBD2. Sequenced material: whole blood, taken in connection with sensitization to the hapten diphenylcyclopropenone (DPC). This TCR derives from a woman aged 50 to 60 with alopecia areata. Some clones in this sample may be carry-over from other donors' samples. CDR3 sequence: CASSQDWREVWGDTQYF. The DNA for the CDR3 is TGCGCCAGCAGCCAAGATTGGCGGGAGGTCTGGGGGGATACGCAGTATTTT.